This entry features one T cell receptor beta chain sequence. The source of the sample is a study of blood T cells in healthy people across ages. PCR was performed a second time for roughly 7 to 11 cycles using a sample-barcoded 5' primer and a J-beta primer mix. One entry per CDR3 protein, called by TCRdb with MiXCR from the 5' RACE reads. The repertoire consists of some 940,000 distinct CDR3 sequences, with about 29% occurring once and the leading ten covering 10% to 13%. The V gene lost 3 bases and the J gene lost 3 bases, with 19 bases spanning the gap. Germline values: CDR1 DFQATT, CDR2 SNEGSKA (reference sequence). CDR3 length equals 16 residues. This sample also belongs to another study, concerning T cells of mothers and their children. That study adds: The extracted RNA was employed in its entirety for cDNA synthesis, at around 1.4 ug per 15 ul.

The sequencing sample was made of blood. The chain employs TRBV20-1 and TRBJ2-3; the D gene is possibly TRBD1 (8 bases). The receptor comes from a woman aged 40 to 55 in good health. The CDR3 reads CSASPDDRGGTDTQYF. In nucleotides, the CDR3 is TGCAGTGCTAGCCCCGACGACAGGGGAGGGACAGATACGCAGTATTTT.